This T cell receptor (beta chain) was documented in a study of post-analysis software for immune sequencing data. Study information: Relapsing-remitting, secondary progressive and progressive-relapsing forms of multiple sclerosis all featured among disease courses.

Study findings and constraints: Comparison with controls showed significantly lower normalized Chao1 diversity in multiple sclerosis patients. The study found TRBV5-6, TRBV5-1 and TRBV20-1 among five or six TRBV segments more frequent in patients than controls.

As for this clonotype: Its antigen is currently unknown.

Prepared TCR beta cDNA libraries contained unique molecular identifiers. With roughly 1 to 11 million T cells as the source, a few hundred thousand cDNA molecules resulted. TCRdb redid the calling of the PCR reads with MiXCR, one entry per CDR3 protein. Among approximately 770,000 distinct CDR3 sequences listed, 35% to 55% were seen once. V dropped 5 bases and J dropped 7 bases, with 5 bases sitting between them. The V gene's germline CDR1 is KGHDR and CDR2 SFDVKD. The CDR3 is 11 residues long. The source of this sequence is a girl between 5 and 17 years old with multiple sclerosis. Sequencing was performed on blood. V and J are TRBV24-1 and TRBJ2-1; D is unclear. CDR3 nucleotide sequence: TGTGCCACCAGTGCTGTTAATGAGCAGTTCTTC. It is translated as CATSAVNEQFF.